This T cell receptor (beta chain) was sequenced for a study of T cell responses to AZD1222 COVID-19 vaccine. Profiling relied on immunoSEQ multiplex PCR, and the TCRdb table lists in-frame clones only, not all of them. The sample includes 100,000 to 120,000 clones, nearly 90% of them seen just once. In germline, CDR1 is MDHEN, CDR2 SYDVKM. The CDR3 totals 13 residues. The ends lost 10 bases at V and 3 bases at J; junction bases unmatched: 7. Whole-study findings and limits: Only after the peak T cell response were repertoires sampled. Among vaccine-associated CD4 TCRs, coverage spanned spike, with dominance at 160-218 and 743-854. Most donors were white British and more were female, and clonal diversity was possibly underestimated. Spike-specific TCR breadth and depth grew following two AZD1222 doses.

Comments on this clone: Its target is unknown.

Source: peripheral blood, taken 28 days after the second AZD1222 dose. The TCR originated in an adult who received the AZD1222 COVID-19 vaccine. The chain recombines TRBV28 with TRBJ1-2; 8 bases match TRBD1. CDR3 in amino acids: CATGQGPYYGYTF. CDR3 nucleotides: TGTGCCACCGGACAGGGCCCCTACTATGGCTACACCTTC.